The subject of this entry is one T cell receptor (beta chain). V gave up 5 bases and J gave up 8 bases; unmatched junction bases: 10. This CDR3 comprises 14 residues. Germline CDR1 MNHEY, CDR2 SMNVEV (reference sequence). This entry belongs to a study of blood T cell repertoires in COVID-19. About the study: Donors in the United States, Italy and Spain gave samples during acute or convalescent COVID-19.

In the source study's methods: Estimated nucleated cell counts came from reference gene primer amplification. TCRdb's copy holds only in-frame clones and misses some; the assay was immunoSEQ multiplex PCR. V, J and clone size reflect that table, while D and trimming were determined from the DNA. Among approximately 260,000 clones listed, roughly 85% were seen once. The chain combines TRBV27 with TRBJ1-2; 8 positions agree with TRBD1. Sequenced input: PBMCs or T cells enriched from blood (not recorded which). The source of this sequence is a woman aged 45-65 years who had been exposed to COVID-19. In DNA form, the CDR3 reads TGTGCCAGCAGTCCATCCGACAGGGGCGGGGGCTACACCTTC. This codes for CASSPSDRGGGYTF.